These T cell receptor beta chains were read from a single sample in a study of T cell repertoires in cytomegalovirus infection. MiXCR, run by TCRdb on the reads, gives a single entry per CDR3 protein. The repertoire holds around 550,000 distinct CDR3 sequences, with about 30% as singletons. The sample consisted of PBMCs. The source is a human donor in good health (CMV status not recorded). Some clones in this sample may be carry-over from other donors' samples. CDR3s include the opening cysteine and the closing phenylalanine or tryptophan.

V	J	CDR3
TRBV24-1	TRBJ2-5	CATSGTGGSETQYF
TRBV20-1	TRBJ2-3	CSAWTSGKAMQYF
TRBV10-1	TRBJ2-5	CASSRIAGPQETQYF
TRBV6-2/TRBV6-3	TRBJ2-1	CASTNRVHEQFF
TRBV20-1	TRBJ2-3	CSARPLTSTDTQYF
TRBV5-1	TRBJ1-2	CASRNRETYGYTF
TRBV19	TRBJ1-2	CASSTRTAIDRNGYTF
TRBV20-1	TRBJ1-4	CRTGGYNEKLFF
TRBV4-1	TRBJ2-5	CASSQGLAGGGETQYF
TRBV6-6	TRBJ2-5	CASKKGQGRETQYF
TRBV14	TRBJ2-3	CASSRLGLSTDTQYF
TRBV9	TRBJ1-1	CASSAKGTEAFF
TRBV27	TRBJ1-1	CASSLPGDTEAFF
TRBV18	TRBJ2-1	CASSPRRNEQFF
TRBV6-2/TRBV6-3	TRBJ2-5	CASSYLIAGGRAETQYF
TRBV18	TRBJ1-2	CASSPKTASFYGYTF
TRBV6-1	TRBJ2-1	CANSAGVGYNEQFF